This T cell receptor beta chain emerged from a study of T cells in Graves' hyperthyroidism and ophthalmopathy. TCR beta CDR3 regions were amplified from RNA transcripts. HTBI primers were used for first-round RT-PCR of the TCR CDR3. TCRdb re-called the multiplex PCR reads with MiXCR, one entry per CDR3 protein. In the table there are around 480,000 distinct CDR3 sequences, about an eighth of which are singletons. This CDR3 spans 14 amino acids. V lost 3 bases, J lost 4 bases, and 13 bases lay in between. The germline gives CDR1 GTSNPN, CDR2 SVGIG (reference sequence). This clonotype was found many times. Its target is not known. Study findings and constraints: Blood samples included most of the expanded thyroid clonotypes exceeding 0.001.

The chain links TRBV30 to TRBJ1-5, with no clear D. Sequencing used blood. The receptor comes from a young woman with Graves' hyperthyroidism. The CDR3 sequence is CAWRKNRPNQPQHF. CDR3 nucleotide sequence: TGTGCCTGGAGGAAGAACAGACCTAATCAGCCCCAGCATTTT. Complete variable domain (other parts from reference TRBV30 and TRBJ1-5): SQTIHQWPATLVQPVGSPLSLECTVEGTSNPNLYWYRQAAGRGLQLLFYSVGIGQISSEVPQNLSASRPQDRQFILSSKKLLLSDSGFYLCAWRKNRPNQPQHFGDGTRLSIL.